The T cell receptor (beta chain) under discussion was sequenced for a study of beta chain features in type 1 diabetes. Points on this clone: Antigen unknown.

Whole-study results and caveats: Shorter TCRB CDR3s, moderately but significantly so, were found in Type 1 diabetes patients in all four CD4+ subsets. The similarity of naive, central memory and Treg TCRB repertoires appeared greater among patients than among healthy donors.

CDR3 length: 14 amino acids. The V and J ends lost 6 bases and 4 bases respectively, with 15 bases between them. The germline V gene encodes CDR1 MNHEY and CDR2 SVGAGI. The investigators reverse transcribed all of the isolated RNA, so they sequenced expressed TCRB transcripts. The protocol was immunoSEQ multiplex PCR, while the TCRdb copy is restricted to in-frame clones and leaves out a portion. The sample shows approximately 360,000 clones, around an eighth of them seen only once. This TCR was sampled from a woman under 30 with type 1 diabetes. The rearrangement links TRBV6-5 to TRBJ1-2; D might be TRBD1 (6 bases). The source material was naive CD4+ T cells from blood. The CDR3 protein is CASRNRARIYGYTF. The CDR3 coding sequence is TGTGCCAGCAGAAACAGGGCGAGAATCTATGGCTACACCTTC.